The 27 T cell receptor beta chains below were found in one sample sequenced in a study of metastatic and nonmetastatic thyroid tumors. Before thyroid surgery, none of the patients had received any treatment. TCRdb re-called clones from the PCR reads using MiXCR. The sample has under 30,000 clones, over 15% seen once. Sequencing input: blood. Receptors were obtained from a male donor with papillary thyroid cancer or a benign thyroid nodule (not recorded which). Some clones in this sample may be carry-over from other donors' samples.

This clone was seen only a few times. The junction departs from the called germline gene at one end, perhaps through a read error. The sample carries other DNA sequences with the same CDR3. V usage is TRBV28 and J usage is TRBJ1-2; 7 bases are shared with TRBD1. The V gene's germline CDR1 is MDHEN and CDR2 SYDVKM. The CDR3 covers 12 residues. DNA of the CDR3: TGTGCCAGCAGTGGGGACAGCTATGGCTACACATTT. Translating it yields CASSGDSYGYTF.

As for this clone: An end of the junction does not agree with germline; a read error may underlie this. The chain is built from TRBV27 and TRBJ2-7; tentative D call: TRBD1 (6 bases). Germline CDR1 reads MNHEY; CDR2 reads SMNVEV (reference sequence). The CDR3 covers 14 residues. CDR3 loop: CVSSFPGQLRQQHF. CDR3 sequence (DNA): TGTGTCAGCAGTTTCCCAGGACAGCTACGACAGCAGCACTTC.

This clone showed up many times. The chain joins TRBV5-6 to TRBJ2-3, with D unresolved. This CDR3 spans 15 amino acids. V gave up 0 bases and J gave up 2 bases, with 10 bases separating them. CDR1 is SGHDT, CDR2 YYEEEE, per germline. In DNA, the CDR3 is TGTGCCAGCAGCTTGGCCCTACACAACACAGATACGCAGTATTTT. It translates to CASSLALHNTDTQYF.

This clone is medium-sized within its sample. The genes are TRBV5-1 and TRBJ2-3, with a weak D call TRBD1 (6 bases). This CDR3 has 15 amino acids. The ends were cut back, 4 bases at V and 1 base at J, with 13 bases in the middle. In germline, CDR1 is SGHRS, CDR2 YFSETQ. This CDR3 reads CASSREDSRTDTQYF. For the CDR3, the DNA is TGCGCCAGCAGCCGAGAGGACAGCCGCACAGATACGCAGTATTTT.

Ten or more counts support this clone. This chain uses TRBV5-1 with TRBJ2-5, with TRBD2 matching over 7 bases. J was trimmed by 5 bases and V by 4 bases; bases with no gene match: 8. The CDR3 extends over 14 amino acids. Germline-derived CDR1 and CDR2 are SGHRS and YFSETQ. The chain's CDR3 is CASSLQMGGETQYF. In DNA form, the CDR3 reads TGCGCCAGCAGCCTACAGATGGGGGGGGAGACCCAGTACTTC.

In this sample, this clone is medium-sized. The V gene is TRBV11-2, the J gene TRBJ1-1, with a tentative D call TRBD1 (6 bases). Germline-derived CDR1 and CDR2 are SGHAT and FQNNGV. The V end was cut by 4 bases, the J end by 3 bases, with 12 bases between. The CDR3 consists of 14 residues. The CDR3 bases are TGTGCCAGCAGCTCGCCGACAGGACACACTGAAGCTTTCTTT. It encodes CASSSPTGHTEAFF.

The sample holds many counts of this clone. V usage is TRBV7-9 and J usage is TRBJ2-1; D is unclear. The V end was cut by 8 bases, the J end by 1 base, with 9 bases between. CDR1 and CDR2 from the germline V gene are SEHNR and FQNEAQ (reference sequence). CDR3 length: 13 amino acids. CDR3 DNA sequence: TGTGCCAGCCCGAGTATGTCCTACAATGAGCAGTTCTTC. It yields the protein CASPSMSYNEQFF. Based on the CDR3 plus reference TRBV7-9 and TRBJ2-1, the full variable domain is DTGVSQNPRHKITKRGQNVTFRCDPISEHNRLYWYRQTLGQGPEFLTYFQNEAQLEKSRLLSDRFSAERPKGSFSTLEIQRTEQGDSAMYLCASPSMSYNEQFFGPGTRLTVL.

This clone was found many times. This chain connects TRBV25-1 to TRBJ2-3; weak D call: TRBD2 (7 bases). V shed 6 bases and J shed 3 bases, with 25 bases lying between them. The CDR3 runs 18 residues. CDR1 is MGHDK, CDR2 SYGVNS, per germline. CDR3 nucleotides: TGTGCCAGCAGCCTAGCGGACGAGTCTTTAGGGGGGACAGATACGCAGTATTTT. It yields the protein CASSLADESLGGTDTQYF.

The chain links TRBV14 to TRBJ2-3, with TRBD2 matching over 10 bases. The junction had 5 bases not matched to a gene; V was cut back by 2 bases and J by 0 bases. The V gene's germline CDR1 is SGHDN and CDR2 FVKESK. The CDR3 has 17 residues. The CDR3 DNA sequence: TGTGCCAGCAGCCAACTAGCGGGAGAAGTAAGCACAGATACGCAGTATTTT. The encoded protein is CASSQLAGEVSTDTQYF.

This clone was observed a few times. This chain connects TRBV24-1 to TRBJ2-5, with D possibly being TRBD1 (6 bases). This CDR3 contains 16 residues. Between the trimmed V and J ends, which lost 5 bases and 0 bases, there was a span of 15 bases. The germline gives CDR1 KGHDR, CDR2 SFDVKD. CDR3 region: CATSVGSQGYQETQYF. CDR3 DNA sequence: TGTGCCACCAGTGTCGGTTCTCAGGGGTACCAAGAGACCCAGTACTTC.

This chain connects TRBV3-1 to TRBJ2-2; 9 nucleotides line up with TRBD2. Germline CDR1 LGHDT, CDR2 YNNKEL (reference sequence). This CDR3 spans 19 amino acids. V shed 0 bases, J shed 3 bases, and the junction held 11 bases outside the gene matches. CDR3 DNA sequence: TGTGCCAGCAGCCAAGACTTCGGGGCGGGAGGGGCTGACACCGGGGAGCTGTTTTTT. Translation: CASSQDFGAGGADTGELFF.

This clone appeared a few times. V and J are TRBV28 and TRBJ2-7; unclear D gene. The germline V and J ends were trimmed by 6 bases and 0 bases, with 15 bases remaining between them. This CDR3 is 15 amino acids long. Germline-derived CDR1 and CDR2 are MDHEN and SYDVKM. The CDR3: CASRQGWGISYEQYF. As DNA, the CDR3 is TGTGCCAGCAGACAAGGGTGGGGAATCTCCTACGAGCAGTACTTC.

A few counts support this clone. This chain joins TRBV10-1 and TRBJ2-3; D call uncertain. Germline loops: CDR1 WNHNN, CDR2 SYGVQD (reference sequence). There are 13 residues in the CDR3. Trimming cost V 9 bases and J 2 bases, with 12 bases left between them. DNA of the CDR3: TGCGCCAGTCCTGGGCCTCCCACAGATACGCAGTATTTT. The encoded protein is CASPGPPTDTQYF.

This clone was found many times. This chain joins TRBV7-3 and TRBJ2-1; 7 positions match TRBD2. V lost 0 bases to trimming and J lost 0 bases; unmatched junction nucleotides: 11. Germline CDR1 and CDR2: SGHTA and FQGTGA. CDR3 length: 19 amino acids. The DNA of the CDR3 is TGTGCCAGCAGCTTAACCGGGACTACTACACCCTTCTCCTACAATGAGCAGTTCTTC. Translation gives CASSLTGTTTPFSYNEQFF. The full variable domain, in which reference TRBV7-3 and TRBJ2-1 provide the parts outside the CDR3, is GAGVSQTPSNKVTEKGKYVELRCDPISGHTALYWYRQSLGQGPEFLIYFQGTGAADDSGLPNDRFFAVRPEGSVSTLKIQRTERGDSAVYLCASSLTGTTTPFSYNEQFFGPGTRLTVL.

By proportion, this clone is medium-sized (0.01 to 0.1%). The chain uses TRBV6-5 and TRBJ2-7; weak D call: TRBD2 (5 bases). Per the germline V gene, CDR1 is MNHEY and CDR2 is SVGAGI. This CDR3 is built from 18 residues. Trimming left V 0 bases short and J 2 bases short, with 20 bases between. The CDR3 nucleotides are TGTGCCAGCAGTTACTCGCCGCCGACCCGCATGGGAGCCTACGAGCAGTACTTC. It yields the protein CASSYSPPTRMGAYEQYF.

This clone has a count of ten or more. The chain employs TRBV11-2 and TRBJ2-1, with a possible D match to TRBD1 (5 bases). The CDR3 consists of 16 residues. CDR1 and CDR2 (germline): SGHAT, FQNNGV. The V and J ends lost 4 bases and 8 bases respectively, with 21 bases between them. The chain's CDR3 is CASSSTGPNPQDEQFF. CDR3 DNA: TGTGCCAGCAGCTCAACCGGGCCCAACCCACAGGATGAGCAGTTCTTC.

The chain employs TRBV20-1 and TRBJ1-5, with a tentative D call TRBD1 (6 bases). Between the trimmed V and J ends, which lost 3 bases and 6 bases, there was a span of 12 bases. There are 13 residues in the CDR3. The germline V gene encodes CDR1 DFQATT and CDR2 SNEGSKA (reference sequence). The CDR3 reads CSASQGTSQPQHF. CDR3 DNA sequence: TGCAGTGCTAGTCAGGGGACGAGTCAGCCCCAGCATTTT.

Only a few counts were recorded for this clone. This chain uses TRBV6-1 with TRBJ2-5; perhaps TRBD1 as D (7 bases). V was shortened by 3 bases and J by 5 bases, with 16 bases between the two germline ends. This CDR3 is built from 15 residues. In germline, CDR1 is MNHNS, CDR2 SASEGT. DNA for the CDR3: TGTGCCAGCAGTGACAGGGGGGAGTTCCCCGAGACCCAGTACTTC. Its protein is CASSDRGEFPETQYF.

In this sample, this clone turned up many times. The V call is TRBV7-6, the J call TRBJ2-1, with 12 positions matching TRBD2. V lost 1 base to trimming and J lost 6 bases; unmatched junction nucleotides: 4. Germline V CDR1 and CDR2: SGHVS, FNYEAQ. The CDR3 loop spans 16 amino acids. CDR3 protein: CASSLVASGRGNEQFF. The CDR3 bases are TGTGCCAGCAGCTTAGTTGCTAGCGGGAGGGGCAATGAGCAGTTCTTC.

This clone was recorded many times. V gene TRBV3-1 combines with J gene TRBJ2-7; D remains ambiguous. V lost 0 bases to trimming and J lost 3 bases, with 9 bases between them. CDR1 and CDR2 from the germline V gene are LGHDT and YNNKEL (reference sequence). The CDR3 length is 14 residues. DNA for the CDR3: TGTGCCAGCAGCCAAGATTTAGATTTCTACGAGCAGTACTTC. This codes for CASSQDLDFYEQYF.

This clone was picked up many times. The chain is built from TRBV7-9 and TRBJ1-2; 7 bases align to TRBD1. CDR1 SEHNR and CDR2 FQNEAQ come from the germline V gene (reference sequence). V lost 6 bases to trimming and J lost 0 bases; unmatched junction nucleotides: 7. CDR3 size: 15 residues. The CDR3 reads CASRSGTATNYGYTF. The CDR3, as DNA: TGTGCCAGCAGATCCGGGACAGCTACTAACTATGGCTACACCTTC.

Many counts were recorded for this clone. The chain carries TRBV25-1 and TRBJ2-6, with TRBD1 as a possible D gene (6 bases). V gave up 5 bases and J gave up 0 bases, with 11 bases separating them. CDR1 and CDR2 from the germline V gene are MGHDK and SYGVNS. This CDR3 spans 16 amino acids. As DNA, the CDR3 is TGTGCCAGCAGTCAGGGGCGGACCTCTGGGGCCAACGTCCTGACTTTC. This sequence encodes CASSQGRTSGANVLTF.

The sample holds many counts of this clone. CDR3 nucleotide sequence: TGTGCCAGCAATTGGGGGGCTAGCGGGTCCTACGAGCAGTACTTC. As protein: CASNWGASGSYEQYF. V and J are TRBV28 and TRBJ2-7; 8 bases match TRBD2. Germline loops: CDR1 MDHEN, CDR2 SYDVKM. V shed 7 bases and J 1 base; nucleotides not matched to a gene: 9. This CDR3 has 15 residues.

The chain carries TRBV5-1 and TRBJ2-1; D gene uncertain. The germline CDR1 and CDR2 sequences are SGHRS and YFSETQ. Trimming removed 6 bases from V and 13 bases from J, with 14 bases in between. The CDR3 spans 11 residues. The CDR3 loop reads CASTRRDEQFF. The DNA of the CDR3 is TGCGCCAGCACCAGGAGAGACGAACAGTTCTTC.

This clone came up many times. The chain recombines TRBV24-1 with TRBJ2-1, with 9 bases lining up with TRBD1. V lost 4 bases and J lost 11; bases outside the gene matches: 14. The V gene's germline CDR1 is KGHDR and CDR2 SFDVKD. This CDR3 comprises 16 residues. CDR3 sequence (DNA): TGTGCCACCAGTGAGTACAGGGGGCTTGAGACAAGAAAGCAGTTCTTC. Translating it yields CATSEYRGLETRKQFF.

This clone was picked up many times. In nucleotides, the CDR3 is TGCGCCAGCAGCTTAGGGGGAGGCTACACCTTC. It translates to CASSLGGGYTF. The chain joins TRBV5-1 to TRBJ1-2; D may be TRBD1 (6 bases). V gave up 2 bases and J gave up 8 bases, with 7 bases separating them. The CDR3 runs to 11 residues. Germline CDR1 and CDR2: SGHRS and YFSETQ.

This clone was observed many times. The V gene is TRBV10-1, the J gene TRBJ2-3, with a tentative D call TRBD2 (5 bases). Trimming stripped 7 bases from V and 0 bases from J, with 11 bases between. CDR3 size: 14 residues. The germline CDR1 and CDR2 sequences are WNHNN and SYGVQD (reference sequence). CDR3 nucleotides: TGCGCCAGCAAAGGACCGGGGAGCACAGATACGCAGTATTTT. It encodes CASKGPGSTDTQYF.